One T cell receptor (beta chain) is described in this entry. Germline V gives CDR1 MDHEN, CDR2 SYDVKM. The CDR3 consists of 16 residues. V gave up 2 bases and J gave up 0 bases, with 13 bases separating them. The record originates from a study of blood T cell dynamics during melanoma immunotherapy. Measured with immunoSEQ multiplex PCR; TCRdb has only the in-frame clones, and not every one. In the table there are about 17,000 clones, approximately 80% of which are singletons. Specified time point: pre-treatment baseline. Patients with prior systemic cancer treatment, concomitant immunosuppressants, or other active malignancies were excluded.

Sequenced material: blood, taken from a patient treated with checkpoint blockade. The receptor's source is a human donor with melanoma. The chain is built from TRBV28 and TRBJ1-2, with D possibly TRBD1 on 5 matching bases. CDR3 sequence reads: CASSLQGSSTNYGYTF. CDR3 nucleotide sequence: TGTGCCAGCAGTTTACAGGGTTCGTCGACTAACTATGGCTACACCTTC.